This T cell receptor beta chain originates from a study of T cell responses to AZD1222 COVID-19 vaccine. Study-wide findings and caveats: Only a handful of people who got AZD1222 tested seropositive at baseline.

Generated by immunoSEQ multiplex PCR, the TCRdb table keeps only in-frame clones and is missing some. The sample shows 83,000 or so clones, about 88% of them seen only once. This clone appeared a few times. Its antigen is undetermined. The J segment lost 2 bases and the V segment lost 4 bases, leaving 6 bases of the junction unmatched. CDR1 SGHNT and CDR2 YYREEE come from the germline V gene (reference sequence). The CDR3 spans 15 residues. The receptor was isolated from an adult who received the AZD1222 COVID-19 vaccine. The source was peripheral blood, collected 28 days after the second AZD1222 dose. The chain recombines TRBV5-4 with TRBJ2-3; TRBD1 matches at 8 bases. The CDR3 coding sequence is TGTGCCAGCAGCACAGGGACAGGACACACAGATACGCAGTATTTT. It encodes CASSTGTGHTDTQYF.